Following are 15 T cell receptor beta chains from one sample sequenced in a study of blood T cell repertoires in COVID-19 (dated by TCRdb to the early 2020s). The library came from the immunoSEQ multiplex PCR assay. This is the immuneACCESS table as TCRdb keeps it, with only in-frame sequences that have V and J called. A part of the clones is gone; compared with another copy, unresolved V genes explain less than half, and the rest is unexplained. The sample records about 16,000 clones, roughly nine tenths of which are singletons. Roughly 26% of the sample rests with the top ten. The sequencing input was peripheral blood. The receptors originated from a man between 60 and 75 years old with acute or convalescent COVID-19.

The CDR3 sequence: CASSIGAGSYNEQFF. CDR3 nucleotide sequence: TGTGCCAGTAGTATAGGAGCGGGCAGCTACAATGAGCAGTTCTTC. V gene TRBV19 combines with J gene TRBJ2-1, with D possibly being TRBD2 (6 bases). Germline-derived CDR1 and CDR2 are LNHDA and SQIVND (reference sequence). The CDR3 extends over 15 amino acids. Between the trimmed V and J ends, which lost 1 base and 3 bases, there was a span of 10 bases.

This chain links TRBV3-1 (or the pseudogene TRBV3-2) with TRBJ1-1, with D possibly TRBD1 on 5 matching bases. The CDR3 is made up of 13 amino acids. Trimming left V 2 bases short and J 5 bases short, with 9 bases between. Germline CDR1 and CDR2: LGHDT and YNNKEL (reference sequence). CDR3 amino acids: CASSQTSGTEAFF. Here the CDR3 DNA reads TGTGCCAGCAGCCAAACCTCAGGGACTGAAGCTTTCTTT.

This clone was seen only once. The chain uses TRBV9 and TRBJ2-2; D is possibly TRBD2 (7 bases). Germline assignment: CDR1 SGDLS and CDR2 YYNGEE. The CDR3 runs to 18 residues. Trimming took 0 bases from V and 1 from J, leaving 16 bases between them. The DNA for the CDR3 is TGTGCCAGCAGCGTAGGTTGGGCGGGGGCCGAGAACACCGGGGAGCTGTTTTTT. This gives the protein CASSVGWAGAENTGELFF. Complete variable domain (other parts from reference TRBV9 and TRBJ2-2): DSGVTQTPKHLITATGQRVTLRCSPRSGDLSVYWYQQSLDQGLQFLIQYYNGEERAKGNILERFSAQQFPDLHSELNLSSLELGDSALYFCASSVGWAGAENTGELFFGEGSRLTVL.

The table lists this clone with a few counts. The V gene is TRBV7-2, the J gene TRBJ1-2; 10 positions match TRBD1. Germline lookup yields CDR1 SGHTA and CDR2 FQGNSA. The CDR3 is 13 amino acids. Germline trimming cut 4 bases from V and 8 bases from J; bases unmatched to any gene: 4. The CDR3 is CASSSGQGGGYTF. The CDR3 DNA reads TGTGCCAGCAGCTCCGGACAGGGGGGCGGCTACACCTTC.

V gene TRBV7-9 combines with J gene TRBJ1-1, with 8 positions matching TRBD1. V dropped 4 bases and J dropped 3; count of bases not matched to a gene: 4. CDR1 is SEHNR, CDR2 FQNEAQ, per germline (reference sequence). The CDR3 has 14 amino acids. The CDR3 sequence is CASSSGQGDTEAFF. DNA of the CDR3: TGTGCCAGCAGCTCCGGACAGGGAGACACTGAAGCTTTCTTT.

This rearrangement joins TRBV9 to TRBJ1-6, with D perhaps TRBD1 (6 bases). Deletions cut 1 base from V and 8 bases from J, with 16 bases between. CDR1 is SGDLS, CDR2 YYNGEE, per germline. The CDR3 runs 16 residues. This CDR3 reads CASSVRGGALDSPLHF. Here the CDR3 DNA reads TGTGCCAGCAGCGTAAGGGGGGGGGCCTTGGATTCACCCCTCCACTTT.

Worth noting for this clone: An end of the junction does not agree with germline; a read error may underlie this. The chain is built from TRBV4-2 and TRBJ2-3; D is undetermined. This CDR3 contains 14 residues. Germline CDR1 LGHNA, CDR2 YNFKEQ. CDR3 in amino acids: CASSQGHGTDTQYF. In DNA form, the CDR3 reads TGTGCCAGCAGCCAAGGTCATGGCACGGATACGCAGTATTTT.

In DNA form, the CDR3 reads TGTGCCAGCAGCCCCATGCGGCGGGAGACCCAGTACTTC. It codes for CASSPMRRETQYF. The rearrangement links TRBV3-1 (or the pseudogene TRBV3-2) to TRBJ2-5; D is unresolved. V lost 4 bases, J lost 5 bases, and 11 bases lay in between. The length of the CDR3 is 13 residues. Looked up from germline, CDR1 is LGHDT and CDR2 is YNNKEL (reference sequence).

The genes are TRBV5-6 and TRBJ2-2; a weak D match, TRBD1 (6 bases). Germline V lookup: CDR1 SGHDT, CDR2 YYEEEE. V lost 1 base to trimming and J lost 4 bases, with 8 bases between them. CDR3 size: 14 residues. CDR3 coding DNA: TGTGCCAGCAGCTTGATAGGGGGCACCGGGGAGCTGTTTTTT. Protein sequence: CASSLIGGTGELFF.

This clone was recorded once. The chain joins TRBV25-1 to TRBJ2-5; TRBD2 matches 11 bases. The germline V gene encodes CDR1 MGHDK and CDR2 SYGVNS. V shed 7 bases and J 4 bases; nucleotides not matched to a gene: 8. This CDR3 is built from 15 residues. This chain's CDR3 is CASTSGLAASETQYF. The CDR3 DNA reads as TGTGCCAGCACCTCGGGACTAGCGGCCTCAGAGACCCAGTACTTC.

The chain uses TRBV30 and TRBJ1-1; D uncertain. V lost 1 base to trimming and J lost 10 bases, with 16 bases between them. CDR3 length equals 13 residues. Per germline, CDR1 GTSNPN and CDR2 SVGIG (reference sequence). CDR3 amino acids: CAWSDGSYTRAFF. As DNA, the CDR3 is TGTGCCTGGAGTGACGGGTCCTACACCAGAGCTTTCTTT.

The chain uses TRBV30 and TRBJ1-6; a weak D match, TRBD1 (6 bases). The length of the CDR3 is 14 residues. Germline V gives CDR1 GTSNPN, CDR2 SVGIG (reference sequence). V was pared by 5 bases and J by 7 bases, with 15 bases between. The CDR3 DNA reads TGTGCCTGGGCCGGGGGGCTCGGGAATTCACCCCTCCACTTT. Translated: CAWAGGLGNSPLHF.

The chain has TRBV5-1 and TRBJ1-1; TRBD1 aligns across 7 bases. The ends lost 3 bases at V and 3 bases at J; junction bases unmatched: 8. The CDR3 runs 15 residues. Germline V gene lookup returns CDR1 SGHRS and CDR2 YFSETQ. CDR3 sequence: CASSSTGVRDTEAFF. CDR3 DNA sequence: TGCGCCAGCAGCTCTACAGGGGTAAGGGACACTGAAGCTTTCTTT.

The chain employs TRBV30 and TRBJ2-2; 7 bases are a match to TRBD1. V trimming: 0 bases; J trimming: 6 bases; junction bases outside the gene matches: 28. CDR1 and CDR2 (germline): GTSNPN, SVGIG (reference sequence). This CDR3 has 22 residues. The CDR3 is CAWSVLFWGQKLTAVGSGELFF. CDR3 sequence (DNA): TGTGCCTGGAGTGTACTATTTTGGGGACAGAAGCTTACTGCAGTGGGATCCGGGGAGCTGTTTTTT.

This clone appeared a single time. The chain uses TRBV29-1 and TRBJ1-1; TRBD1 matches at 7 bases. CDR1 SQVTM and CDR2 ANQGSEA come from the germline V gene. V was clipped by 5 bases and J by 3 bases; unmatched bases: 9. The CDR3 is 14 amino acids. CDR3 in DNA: TGCAGCGTTAAGCTGGACAGGCTTTACACTGAAGCTTTCTTT. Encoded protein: CSVKLDRLYTEAFF.